These 26 T cell receptor beta chains came from one sample sequenced in a study of blood T cells in healthy people across ages. The authors ran a second PCR of 7 to 11 cycles using a sample-barcoded 5' primer and a J-beta primer mix. TCRdb redid the calling of the 5' RACE reads with MiXCR, one entry per CDR3 protein. The repertoire holds about 640,000 distinct CDR3 sequences, with 58% as singletons. Specimen: blood. The receptors originated from a man aged 60 to 69 in good health.

The gene calls are TRBV20-1 and TRBJ2-3; TRBD2 aligns across 14 bases. This CDR3 comprises 20 residues. The germline gives CDR1 DFQATT, CDR2 SNEGSKA (reference sequence). V shed 3 bases, J shed 1 base, and the junction held 15 bases outside the gene matches. This CDR3 reads CSASAGRGLAGAPRTDTQYF. CDR3 coding DNA: TGCAGTGCTAGCGCGGGGAGGGGACTAGCGGGGGCCCCTCGCACAGATACGCAGTATTTT.

J is TRBJ2-5 and V is TRBV20-1; 9 bases align to TRBD2. Germline-derived CDR1 and CDR2 are DFQATT and SNEGSKA (reference sequence). Trimming took 5 bases from V and 2 from J; bases not matched to a gene: 6. The CDR3 covers 14 residues. The CDR3 DNA is TGCAGTGCTTCCCTGAGCGGGAGGCAAGAGACCCAGTACTTC. Residues: CSASLSGRQETQYF.

This clonotype has a count of ten or more. The gene calls are TRBV7-2 and TRBJ2-3; the match to TRBD2 covers 7 bases. The germline gives CDR1 SGHTA, CDR2 FQGNSA. This CDR3 contains 16 residues. V shed 2 bases and J 2 bases; nucleotides not matched to a gene: 7. The CDR3 sequence is CASSLQFGGTTDTQYF. In nucleotides, the CDR3 is TGTGCCAGCAGCTTACAATTCGGGGGGACCACAGATACGCAGTATTTT.

The chain carries TRBV2 and TRBJ2-5, with 9 bases identical to TRBD2. Per germline, CDR1 SNHLY and CDR2 FYNNEI. J lost 6 bases, V lost 5 bases, and 7 bases had no gene match. CDR3 size: 14 residues. CDR3 sequence reads: CASSSAGGPQTQYF. CDR3 DNA: TGTGCCAGCAGTTCTGCGGGGGGGCCTCAGACCCAGTACTTC. Full variable domain (missing parts from reference TRBV2 and TRBJ2-5): EPEVTQTPSHQVTQMGQEVILRCVPISNHLYFYWYRQILGQKVEFLVSFYNNEISEKSEIFDDQFSVERPDGSNFTLKIRSTKLEDSAMYFCASSSAGGPQTQYFGPGTRLLVL.

V is TRBV2 and J is TRBJ2-5, with D maybe TRBD2 (6 bases). The tail of the sequence fits TRBJ2-7 better, so the J call may be wrong. CDR3 length: 14 amino acids. Germline values: CDR1 SNHLY, CDR2 FYNNEI. CDR3 in amino acids: CASRPGLGTGEQYF. The CDR3 DNA follows: TGTGCCAGCCGACCGGGACTCGGGACTGGCGAGCAGTACTTC.

This clonotype was counted ten times or more. The gene calls are TRBV3-1 and TRBJ2-7; D is unresolved. Between the trimmed V and J ends, which lost 1 base and 3 bases, there was a span of 4 bases. CDR3 length: 12 amino acids. Per the germline V gene, CDR1 is LGHDT and CDR2 is YNNKEL (reference sequence). Written as DNA, the CDR3 is TGTGCCAGCAGCCAAGCTGTCTACGAGCAGTACTTC. Translated: CASSQAVYEQYF.

V is TRBV5-1 and J is TRBJ1-1; D is possibly TRBD1 (6 bases). The V and J ends lost 4 bases and 7 bases respectively, with 11 bases between them. Germline CDR1 and CDR2: SGHRS and YFSETQ. The CDR3 covers 12 residues. CDR3 amino acids: CASSPGTREAFF. CDR3 nucleotides: TGCGCCAGCAGCCCAGGGACACGTGAAGCTTTCTTT.

The chain is built from TRBV5-1 and TRBJ2-1; unclear D gene. In germline, CDR1 is SGHRS, CDR2 YFSETQ. Trimming left V 0 bases short and J 0 bases short, with 7 bases between. The CDR3 runs to 15 residues. This CDR3 is CASSLETSSYNEQFF. The CDR3 DNA is TGCGCCAGCAGCTTGGAGACCAGCTCCTACAATGAGCAGTTCTTC.

Points on this clonotype: A junction boundary mismatches the germline segment, possibly from a read error. The rearrangement joins TRBV6-1 to TRBJ1-2; weak D call: TRBD1 (6 bases). Germline V gene data show CDR1 as MNHNS and CDR2 as SASEGT. The CDR3 totals 15 residues. The CDR3 DNA sequence: TGCGCCAGCAGTGAATACGGATTCAGGGGATATGGCTACACCTTC. Translation gives CASSEYGFRGYGYTF.

V is TRBV20-1 and J is TRBJ2-7; TRBD2 aligns across 9 bases. The germline V gene encodes CDR1 DFQATT and CDR2 SNEGSKA (reference sequence). CDR3 length: 17 amino acids. The V segment lost 1 base and the J segment 7 bases; nucleotides outside the gene matches: 17. The CDR3 DNA follows: TGCAGTGCTAGAGGAGCCAGCGGGGGGCTCGCCTACAATGAGCAGTACTTC. The encoded protein is CSARGASGGLAYNEQYF.

The chain links TRBV6-5 to TRBJ2-5, with unresolved D. The V gene's germline CDR1 is MNHEY and CDR2 SVGAGI. V was shortened by 2 bases and J by 4 bases, with 8 bases between the two germline ends. The CDR3 length is 13 residues. CDR3 DNA: TGTGCCAGCAGTTACAGGGTTTCAGAGACCCAGTACTTC. Translation: CASSYRVSETQYF.

The rearrangement links TRBV20-1 to TRBJ2-3, with D perhaps given as TRBD1 or TRBD2 (5 bases each). The V gene lost 6 bases and the J gene lost 0 bases, with 19 bases spanning the gap. Looked up from germline, CDR1 is DFQATT and CDR2 is SNEGSKA (reference sequence). CDR3 length: 16 residues. In DNA, the CDR3 is TGCAGTGCGAGACCTCCGGGACGCCCAAGCACAGATACGCAGTATTTT. Translation gives CSARPPGRPSTDTQYF.

About this clonotype: The junction departs from the called germline gene at one end, perhaps through a read error. The V and J genes are TRBV6-6 and TRBJ2-5, with a tentative D call TRBD2 (5 bases). Germline CDR1 reads MNHNY; CDR2 reads SVGAGI (reference sequence). The CDR3 has 15 residues. The CDR3 DNA reads as TGTACCAGCAGTTACCCGACCGGGGTTCAAGAGACCCAGTACTTC. Translated, it gives CTSSYPTGVQETQYF.

As DNA, the CDR3 is TGTGCCAGCAGCCAAGGGGTGTTGACCGGGGAGCTGTTTTTT. Residues: CASSQGVLTGELFF. This chain links TRBV3-1 with TRBJ2-2, with D unclear. The CDR3 spans 14 residues. The germline gives CDR1 LGHDT, CDR2 YNNKEL (reference sequence). The V end was cut by 1 base, the J end by 5 bases, with 8 bases between.

The chain combines TRBV6-1 with TRBJ2-7; weak D call: TRBD1 (6 bases). The CDR3 has 14 residues. The germline CDR1 and CDR2 sequences are MNHNS and SASEGT. The V end lost 7 bases, the J end lost 0 bases, and 13 bases lay between the germline ends. CDR3 in DNA: TGTGCCAGCACCGAAGGGGACATCTCCTACGAGCAGTACTTC. It specifies CASTEGDISYEQYF.

The rearrangement links TRBV5-1 to TRBJ2-6; possible D gene TRBD1, 6 bases. V lost 4 bases to trimming and J lost 0 bases, with 14 bases between them. The CDR3 has 17 amino acids. The germline gives CDR1 SGHRS, CDR2 YFSETQ. CDR3 sequence (DNA): TGCGCCAGCAGCGCTACAGGGCTCCGCTCTGGGGCCAACGTCCTGACTTTC. Translating gives CASSATGLRSGANVLTF.

The rearrangement uses TRBV5-1 and TRBJ1-2, with no clear D. CDR3 size: 14 residues. The germline V and J ends were trimmed by 0 bases and 4 bases, with 10 bases remaining between them. CDR1 and CDR2 from the germline V gene are SGHRS and YFSETQ. The CDR3 DNA reads TGCGCCAGCAGCTTGGATGGCAGGAGCTATGGCTACACCTTC. It codes for CASSLDGRSYGYTF.

This clonotype was counted between two and nine times. At one end the junction does not follow the germline gene, possibly because of a read error. Here the CDR3 DNA reads TGTGCCAGCAGCTTAGTGGCTAGCGGGGGGCAAGAGACCCAGTACTTC. Translated: CASSLVASGGQETQYF. This chain connects TRBV5-1 to TRBJ2-5; TRBD2 matches at 11 bases. Germline assignment: CDR1 SGHRS and CDR2 YFSETQ. The CDR3 has 16 amino acids.

As DNA, the CDR3 is TGTGCCAGCACCCCGGCCCGGGGGGATAATTCACCCCTCCACTTT. Protein sequence: CASTPARGDNSPLHF. The chain links TRBV6-6 to TRBJ1-6, with D perhaps TRBD1 (5 bases). Germline lookup yields CDR1 MNHNY and CDR2 SVGAGI (reference sequence). With 7 bases removed from V and 5 bases from J, the gap between germline ends came to 15 bases. The CDR3 is made up of 15 amino acids.

This chain uses TRBV6-6 with TRBJ1-2, with unresolved D. The CDR3 length is 11 residues. Germline V lookup: CDR1 MNHNY, CDR2 SVGAGI (reference sequence). V was pared by 8 bases and J by 4 bases, with 8 bases between. The CDR3 loop is CASGSGYGYTF. The CDR3 DNA reads TGTGCCAGCGGGAGCGGCTATGGCTACACCTTC.

This chain joins TRBV7-9 and TRBJ2-7; 9 nucleotides match TRBD2. The J segment lost 5 bases and the V segment lost 5 bases, leaving 7 bases of the junction unmatched. CDR3 length: 14 amino acids. Per germline, CDR1 SEHNR and CDR2 FQNEAQ (reference sequence). The DNA of the CDR3 is TGTGCCAGCAGCAAGGGACTAGCAATCGACGAGCAGTACTTC. This translates into CASSKGLAIDEQYF. The full variable domain, with the rest looked up from reference TRBV7-9 and TRBJ2-7, is DTGVSQNPRHKITKRGQNVTFRCDPISEHNRLYWYRQTLGQGPEFLTYFQNEAQLEKSRLLSDRFSAERPKGSFSTLEIQRTEQGDSAMYLCASSKGLAIDEQYFGPGTRLTVT.

This clonotype was seen repeatedly, ten times or more. The rearrangement uses TRBV6-2 or TRBV6-3 and TRBJ2-1; D is uncertain. Germline-derived CDR1 and CDR2 are MNHEY and SVGEGT. The CDR3 extends over 11 amino acids. V was trimmed by 6 bases and J by 9 bases, leaving 9 bases between them. The CDR3 spells CASSDNREQFF. DNA of the CDR3: TGTGCCAGCAGCGACAATCGTGAGCAGTTCTTC.

The chain has TRBV10-1 and TRBJ2-4, with TRBD1 matching over 8 bases. The CDR3 is 13 amino acids. Trimming removed 2 bases from V and 7 bases from J; junction bases left unmatched: 1. Germline values: CDR1 WNHNN, CDR2 SYGVQD (reference sequence). The CDR3 DNA is TGCGCCAGCAGTGAGCAGGGGGCGAACATTCAGTACTTC. Translating gives CASSEQGANIQYF.

The chain joins TRBV2 to TRBJ2-3; D might be TRBD2 (5 bases). The V gene lost 6 bases and the J gene lost 1 base, with 11 bases spanning the gap. This CDR3 has 14 residues. Germline V gene lookup returns CDR1 SNHLY and CDR2 FYNNEI. The CDR3 here is CASSQPGGTDTQYF. CDR3 sequence (DNA): TGTGCCAGCAGCCAACCCGGGGGCACAGATACGCAGTATTTT. Together with reference TRBV2 and TRBJ2-3, the CDR3 gives the full variable domain: EPEVTQTPSHQVTQMGQEVILRCVPISNHLYFYWYRQILGQKVEFLVSFYNNEISEKSEIFDDQFSVERPDGSNFTLKIRSTKLEDSAMYFCASSQPGGTDTQYFGPGTRLTVL.

V and J are TRBV2 and TRBJ1-4; D possibly corresponds to TRBD1 (5 bases). With 5 bases removed from V and 13 bases from J, the gap between germline ends came to 14 bases. The CDR3 is made up of 12 amino acids. CDR1 and CDR2 (germline): SNHLY, FYNNEI. CDR3 sequence reads: CASSLRTRTLFF. CDR3 nucleotide sequence: TGTGCCAGCAGTCTTAGGACAAGGACACTGTTTTTT.

The chain has TRBV12-3 or TRBV12-4 and TRBJ1-5; 8 bases agree with TRBD1. The CDR3 runs 16 residues. The ends lost 5 bases at V and 9 bases at J; junction bases unmatched: 15. The CDR3 here is CASSPRTGIGRTPQHF. CDR3 DNA: TGTGCCAGCAGTCCCCGGACAGGGATCGGACGTACGCCCCAGCATTTT.